This T cell receptor (beta chain) came from a study of neoadjuvant anti-PD-1 for oral cavity cancer. Concerning this clone itself: What it recognizes is unknown.

Trimming stripped 7 bases from V and 6 bases from J, with 14 bases between. The CDR3 consists of 13 residues. Germline CDR1 and CDR2: SGHRS and YFSETQ. Regarding the study as a whole: After neoadjuvant nivolumab, PBMC T cell clonality was significantly higher in non-responders than responders.

The method was immunoSEQ multiplex PCR; TCRdb's version includes in-frame clones alone and lacks a portion of them. The sample records over 60,000 clones, about nine tenths being singletons. Time point meaning: after neoadjuvant nivolumab, at surgical resection. These newly diagnosed stage II-IVA oral cavity squamous cell carcinoma patients had no prior systemic or radiation treatment. PBMCs were not maintained or expanded in culture before analysis. The source material was PBMCs, sampled after nivolumab (anti-PD-1) treatment. V gene TRBV5-1 combines with J gene TRBJ2-1; D might be TRBD1 or TRBD2, each matching 5 bases. The TCR comes from a person aged 35-80 years with oral cavity squamous cell carcinoma. The CDR3 loop reads CASQGTNTNEQFF. The CDR3 DNA follows: TGCGCCAGCCAAGGGACCAATACCAATGAGCAGTTCTTC.